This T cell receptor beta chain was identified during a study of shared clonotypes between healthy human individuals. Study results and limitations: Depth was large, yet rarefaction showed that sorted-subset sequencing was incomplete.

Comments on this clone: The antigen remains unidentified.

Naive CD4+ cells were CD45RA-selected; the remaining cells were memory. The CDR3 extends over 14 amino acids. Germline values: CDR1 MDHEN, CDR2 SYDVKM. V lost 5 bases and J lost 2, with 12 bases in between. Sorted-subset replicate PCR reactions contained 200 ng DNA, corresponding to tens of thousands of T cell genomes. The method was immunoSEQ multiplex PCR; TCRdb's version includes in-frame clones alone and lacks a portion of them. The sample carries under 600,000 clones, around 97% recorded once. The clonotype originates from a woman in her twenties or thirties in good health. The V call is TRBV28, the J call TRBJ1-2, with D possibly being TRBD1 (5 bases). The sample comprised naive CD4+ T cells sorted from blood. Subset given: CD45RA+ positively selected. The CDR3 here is CASSTGPRNYGYTF. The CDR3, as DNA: TGTGCCAGCAGTACGGGACCCCGAAACTATGGCTACACCTTC.